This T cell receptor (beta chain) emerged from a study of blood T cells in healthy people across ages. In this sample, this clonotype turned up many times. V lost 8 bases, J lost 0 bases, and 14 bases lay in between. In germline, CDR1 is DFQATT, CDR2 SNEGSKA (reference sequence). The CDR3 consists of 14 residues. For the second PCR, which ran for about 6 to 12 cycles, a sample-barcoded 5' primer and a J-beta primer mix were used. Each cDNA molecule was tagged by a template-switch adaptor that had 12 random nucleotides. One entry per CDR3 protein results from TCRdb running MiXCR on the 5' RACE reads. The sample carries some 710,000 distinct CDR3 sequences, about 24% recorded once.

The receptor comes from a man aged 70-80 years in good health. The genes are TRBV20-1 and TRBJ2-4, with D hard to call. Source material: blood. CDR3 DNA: TGCAGTACTCAAGATTCCCTAGCCAAAAACATTCAGTACTTC. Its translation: CSTQDSLAKNIQYF.